The 16 T cell receptor beta chains in this list originate from one sample, sequenced in a study of glioma-infiltrating T cells. Amplification of TCR alpha and beta CDR3 regions from RNA used iRepertoire nested multiplex PCR. Each CDR3 protein gets one entry after TCRdb re-called the multiplex PCR reads with MiXCR. The sample shows roughly 190,000 distinct CDR3 sequences, roughly 32% of them seen only once. The sample comprised glioma tissue, nonneoplastic brain tissue, or PBMCs (not recorded which). The receptors were sampled from a human donor with low-grade glioma or glioblastoma, undergoing nonglioma brain surgery, or in good health (not recorded which).

Comments on this clonotype: Since the CDR3 does not end with the conserved phenylalanine or tryptophan, this likely comes from a read error. The V call is TRBV12-3 or TRBV12-4, the J call TRBJ1-1; 7 nucleotides align to TRBD1. V was pared by 4 bases and J by 5 bases, with 10 bases of the junction left unmatched. The CDR3 consists of 15 residues. The CDR3: CASSWRDSGVTEAFL. CDR3 DNA sequence: TGTGCCAGCAGTTGGAGGGACAGTGGAGTGACTGAAGCTTTCCTT.

This clonotype was seen a handful of times. The rearrangement uses TRBV9 and TRBJ1-1, with unresolved D. In germline, CDR1 is SGDLS, CDR2 YYNGEE. Deletions cut 1 base from V and 11 bases from J, with 15 bases between. This CDR3 spans 13 amino acids. The CDR3 coding sequence is TGTGCCAGCAGCGTATTTAGTCCGGGGAGCGCTTTCTTT. This sequence encodes CASSVFSPGSAFF.

This clonotype appeared a few times. V gene TRBV9 combines with J gene TRBJ2-7; unclear D gene. Germline lookup yields CDR1 SGDLS and CDR2 YYNGEE. The CDR3 runs to 11 residues. Trimming pared 0 bases from V and 8 bases from J, leaving 6 bases between. The CDR3: CASSVAPQQYF. In nucleotides, the CDR3 is TGTGCCAGCAGCGTAGCCCCCCAGCAGTACTTC.

The chain has TRBV12-3 or TRBV12-4 and TRBJ2-7; no clear D gene. V was pared by 5 bases and J by 2 bases, with 13 bases between. The CDR3 has 14 residues. The CDR3 sequence: CASSPALFPYEQYF. The CDR3 DNA reads as TGTGCCAGCAGTCCAGCCCTCTTCCCCTACGAGCAGTACTTC.

This clonotype was seen at least ten times. This rearrangement joins TRBV6-1 to TRBJ2-7; either TRBD1 or TRBD2 may fit D (5 bases each). CDR1 is MNHNS, CDR2 SASEGT, per germline. Trimming removed 8 bases from V and 4 bases from J, with 9 bases in between. The CDR3 is 11 residues long. The CDR3 DNA reads as TGTGCCAGCGGGACGTCATACGAGCAGTACTTC. It translates to CASGTSYEQYF.

This clonotype was picked up many times. The gene calls are TRBV7-2 and TRBJ1-1, with 8 bases matching TRBD1. This CDR3 is 13 amino acids long. The V segment lost 4 bases and the J segment 5 bases; nucleotides outside the gene matches: 3. Germline V gene data show CDR1 as SGHTA and CDR2 as FQGNSA. CDR3: CASSSDRGTEAFF. The CDR3 nucleotides are TGTGCCAGCAGCTCCGACAGGGGTACTGAAGCTTTCTTT. Based on the CDR3 plus reference TRBV7-2 and TRBJ1-1, the full variable domain is GAGVSQSPSNKVTEKGKDVELRCDPISGHTALYWYRQSLGQGLEFLIYFQGNSAPDKSGLPSDRFSAERTGGSVSTLTIQRTQQEDSAVYLCASSSDRGTEAFFGQGTRLTVV.

About this clonotype: This sequence may be a read error, since a much larger clone differs from it by one base. This sequence joins TRBV7-6 and TRBJ2-5; D is unclear. CDR3 length: 14 amino acids. The V end was cut by 5 bases, the J end by 1 base, with 11 bases between. Germline lookup yields CDR1 SGHVS and CDR2 FNYEAQ. CDR3 nucleotides: TGTGCCAGCAGCAAGGAAAGGACCCAAGAGACCCAGTACTTC. Translated: CASSKERTQETQYF.

The table lists this clonotype with many counts. V gene TRBV6-2 or TRBV6-3 combines with J gene TRBJ2-3; D remains ambiguous. Per the germline V gene, CDR1 is MNHEY and CDR2 is SVGEGT. V lost 8 bases and J 5 bases, leaving 17 bases between the germline ends. The CDR3 spans 14 residues. DNA for the CDR3: TGTGCCAGCTCAAACTTCGATCACGGAGATACGCAGTATTTT. Translated: CASSNFDHGDTQYF.

The chain combines TRBV30 with TRBJ1-1; 9 positions agree with TRBD1. The CDR3 is made up of 12 amino acids. CDR1 GTSNPN and CDR2 SVGIG come from the germline V gene (reference sequence). The trim removed 7 bases at V and 5 bases at J, leaving 5 bases unmatched. The CDR3 coding sequence is TGTGCCTCGGACAGGGGAGGGACTGAAGCTTTCTTT. Encoded protein: CASDRGGTEAFF.

The J gene is TRBJ2-1, the V gene TRBV20-1; 12 bases agree with TRBD2. J lost 8 bases, V lost 5 bases, and 10 bases had no gene match. The CDR3 is made up of 15 amino acids. The germline gives CDR1 DFQATT, CDR2 SNEGSKA (reference sequence). The CDR3 coding sequence is TGCAGTGCTCCCGGACTAGCGGGACCGTTCGATGAGCAGTTCTTC. This sequence encodes CSAPGLAGPFDEQFF.

Many counts were recorded for this clonotype. The chain joins TRBV3-1 to TRBJ1-2, with 7 bases matching TRBD1. CDR1 is LGHDT and CDR2 is YNNKEL in the germline V gene (reference sequence). CDR3 length equals 13 residues. The trim removed 1 base at V and 10 bases at J, leaving 6 bases unmatched. CDR3 bases: TGTGCCAGCAGCCAAGTGAGGACAGGACCCTACACCTTC. Translated, it gives CASSQVRTGPYTF.

V usage is TRBV7-3 and J usage is TRBJ1-6; D ambiguous. Germline CDR1 and CDR2: SGHTA and FQGTGA. CDR3 size: 20 residues. The V and J ends lost 0 bases and 0 bases respectively, with 18 bases between them. The chain's CDR3 is CASSLTDKAIRSSYNSPLHF. As DNA, the CDR3 is TGTGCCAGCAGCTTAACCGACAAGGCGATTAGGAGCTCCTATAATTCACCCCTCCACTTT. The full variable domain, rest sourced from reference TRBV7-3 and TRBJ1-6, is GAGVSQTPSNKVTEKGKYVELRCDPISGHTALYWYRQSLGQGPEFLIYFQGTGAADDSGLPNDRFFAVRPEGSVSTLKIQRTERGDSAVYLCASSLTDKAIRSSYNSPLHFGNGTRLTVT.

At least ten counts were recorded for this clonotype. This chain connects TRBV25-1 to TRBJ2-1, with 10 nucleotides matching TRBD1. The V gene end was trimmed by 5 bases and the J gene end by 6 bases; junction bases not matched to a gene: 10. Germline assignment: CDR1 MGHDK and CDR2 SYGVNS. The CDR3 covers 16 residues. CDR3 protein: CASSSRTGGWINEQFF. In nucleotides, the CDR3 is TGTGCCAGCAGTTCCCGGACAGGGGGATGGATCAATGAGCAGTTCTTC.

This clonotype has ten or more counts. The chain links TRBV2 to TRBJ2-7; 9 bases align to TRBD1. The CDR3 runs 13 residues. From germline, CDR1 is SNHLY and CDR2 FYNNEI. V gave up 8 bases and J gave up 5 bases; unmatched junction bases: 7. CDR3 sequence (DNA): TGTGCCAGCCTTCGGGACAGGGTTGACGAGCAGTACTTC. Translating gives CASLRDRVDEQYF.

There are many counts of this clonotype. The rearrangement links TRBV7-6 to TRBJ1-1; D might be TRBD1 (6 bases). V lost 6 bases and J lost 4, with 12 bases in between. The CDR3 runs 13 residues. CDR1 is SGHVS and CDR2 is FNYEAQ in the germline V gene. In DNA form, the CDR3 reads TGTGCCAGCAGTACCACAGGGAGCACTGAAGCTTTCTTT. Translating gives CASSTTGSTEAFF.

For this clonotype: A much larger clone is a single base away; this may be a read error. The rearrangement uses TRBV12-3 or TRBV12-4 and TRBJ2-7; 8 bases agree with TRBD1. The V and J ends lost 5 bases and 8 bases, in that order; junction bases with no gene match: 8. This CDR3 contains 13 residues. CDR3 amino acids: CASSPGQGHQQYF. Here the CDR3 DNA reads TGTGCCAGCAGTCCCGGACAGGGCCACCAGCAGTACTTC.